The following is a T cell receptor (beta chain) sequence with its context. The method was immunoSEQ multiplex PCR; TCRdb's version includes in-frame clones alone and lacks a portion of them. The table includes tens of thousands of clones, 90% to 95% detected once. The source of the sample is a study of OX40 agonist ivuxolimab in advanced cancers. CDR3 length: 12 amino acids. Trimming pared 5 bases from V and 1 base from J, leaving 5 bases between. Germline CDR1 and CDR2: MDHEN and SYDVKM. The source is an adult with an advanced solid tumor such as melanoma, head and neck, liver or kidney cancer. The V and J genes are TRBV28 and TRBJ1-1, with D hard to call. Specimen: CD4+ or CD8+ T cells sorted from blood, collected in a trial of the OX40 agonist ivuxolimab. CDR3 sequence: CASSQPNTEAFF. DNA of the CDR3: TGTGCCAGCAGTCAACCGAACACTGAAGCTTTCTTT.